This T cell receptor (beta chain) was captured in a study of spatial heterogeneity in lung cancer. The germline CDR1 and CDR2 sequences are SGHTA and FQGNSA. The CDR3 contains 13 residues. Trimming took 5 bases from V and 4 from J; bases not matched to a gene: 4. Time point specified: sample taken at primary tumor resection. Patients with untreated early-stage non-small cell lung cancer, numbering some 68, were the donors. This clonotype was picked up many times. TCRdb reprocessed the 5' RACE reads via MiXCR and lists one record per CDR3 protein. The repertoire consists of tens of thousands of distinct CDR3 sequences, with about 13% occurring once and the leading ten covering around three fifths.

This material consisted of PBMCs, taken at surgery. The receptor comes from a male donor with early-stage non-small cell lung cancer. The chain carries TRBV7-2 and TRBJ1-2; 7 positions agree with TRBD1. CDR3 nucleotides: TGTGCCAGCAGCCGCGACAGGGCCTATGGCTACACCTTC. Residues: CASSRDRAYGYTF.